In this sample, the clone carrying this T cell receptor (beta chain) turned up once. The sample is drawn from a study of blood T cell repertoires in COVID-19. Study-wide context: Spain, Italy and the United States supplied samples that represented acute and convalescent COVID-19. The analysed material was cDNA or gDNA that came from T cells, B-cell-depleted T cells, or PBMCs.

Under the authors' procedure: Estimation of nucleated cell counts relied on the amplification of reference gene primers. TCRdb keeps only in-frame clones here, not all; method: immunoSEQ multiplex PCR. The DNA was the basis for D and trimming; V, J and clone size are from that table. The sample gives around 370,000 clones, about 93% of which show up once; 3% to 4% is in the top ten. Trimming cost V 4 bases and J 3 bases; bases outside gene matches: 7. The CDR3 loop spans 15 amino acids. Germline CDR1 reads SGDLS; CDR2 reads YYNGEE. Sequenced sample: peripheral blood. The receptor comes from a woman younger than 30 who had recovered from COVID-19. The chain uses TRBV9 and TRBJ2-1; the match to TRBD2 covers 7 bases. The chain's CDR3 is CASSPGLLLYNEQFF. The CDR3 DNA is TGTGCCAGCAGCCCGGGACTATTGCTCTACAATGAGCAGTTCTTC.